This is a list of T cell receptor beta chains from one sample in a study of blood T cell repertoires in COVID-19. The method was immunoSEQ multiplex PCR; TCRdb's version includes in-frame clones alone and lacks a portion of them. The sample lists around 200,000 clones, about 83% seen once, with roughly 2.8% in the top ten. Sequenced material: peripheral blood. The source of these receptors is a man in his forties or fifties with active or convalescent COVID-19. Each CDR3 is given with its conserved first and last residue. The D gene is left open where the match is weak. Size is stated for part of the rows, as once, few or many counts, or as a class when the clone is expanded.

d_call j_call clone_size v_call cdr3_aa cdr3_nt
- TRBJ2-7 - TRBV2 CASSEVRYEQYF TGTGCCAGCAGTGAAGTTAGATACGAGCAGTACTTC
- TRBJ2-5 - TRBV11-2 CASSPNNDGYYGETQYF TGTGCCAGCAGCCCCAATAATGACGGATACTACGGGGAGACCCAGTACTTC
TRBD2 TRBJ2-1 few TRBV4-3 CASSQDSAGGLYNEQFF TGCGCCAGCAGCCAAGATTCGGCGGGGGGTCTTTACAATGAGCAGTTCTTC
TRBD1 TRBJ1-2 - TRBV5-1 CASSLTGGRDGYTF TGCGCCAGCAGCTTGACAGGGGGAAGGGATGGCTACACCTTC
- TRBJ2-7 - TRBV6-2/TRBV6-3 CASSLLQRQVSEQYF TGTGCCAGCAGCCTACTACAGCGACAGGTTAGCGAGCAGTACTTC
TRBD1 TRBJ2-7 - TRBV28 CASSLGQVGGYF TGTGCCAGCAGTTTAGGACAGGTTGGAGGGTACTTC
- TRBJ1-4 - TRBV19 CASSIPRGADREKLFF TGTGCCAGTAGTATTCCGCGGGGGGCAGATCGTGAAAAACTGTTTTTT
- TRBJ1-1 - TRBV18 CASSLKQGRNTEAFF TGTGCCAGCTCCCTCAAACAGGGCCGGAACACTGAAGCTTTCTTT
TRBD2 TRBJ2-7 - TRBV7-6 CASSLVAGANYEQYF TGTGCCAGCAGCTTAGTAGCGGGGGCGAACTACGAGCAGTACTTC
- TRBJ1-1 - TRBV5-6 CASSLRQVKHHEAFF TGTGCCAGCAGCTTGAGGCAGGTGAAGCACCATGAAGCTTTCTTT
TRBD1 TRBJ2-7 - TRBV9 CASSVGDRGSYEQYF TGTGCCAGCAGCGTAGGGGACAGGGGATCCTACGAGCAGTACTTC
- TRBJ1-3 - TRBV2 CADSRASGNTIYF TGTGCGGACAGTAGAGCCTCTGGAAACACCATATATTTT
- TRBJ2-7 - TRBV7-2 CASSLGGIVSYEQYF TGTGCCAGCAGCTTAGGAGGGATTGTATCCTACGAGCAGTACTTC
TRBD1 TRBJ1-1 - TRBV6-5 CASSWGQRLNTEAFF TGTGCCAGCAGTTGGGGACAGCGACTTAACACTGAAGCTTTCTTT
- TRBJ2-3 - TRBV6-5 CASGFTDTQYF TGTGCCAGCGGCTTCACAGATACGCAGTATTTT
- TRBJ2-1 once TRBV6-4 CASSGSAQAHNEQFF TGTGCCAGCAGTGGCAGCGCACAAGCGCACAATGAGCAGTTCTTC
- TRBJ2-7 many TRBV6-1 CASSEGQGNYEQYF TGTGCCAGCAGTGAGGGGCAGGGGAACTACGAGCAGTACTTC
- TRBJ2-5 - TRBV28 CASSFGQKETQYF TGTGCCAGCAGTTTTGGACAGAAAGAGACCCAGTACTTC
TRBD1 TRBJ1-2 few TRBV9 CASSVATGTGLNYGYTF TGTGCCAGCAGCGTAGCTACCGGGACAGGGCTGAACTATGGCTACACCTTC
TRBD1 TRBJ1-4 - TRBV4-3 CASSQGDRGTEKLFF TGCGCCAGCAGCCAAGGGGACAGGGGTACCGAAAAACTGTTTTTT
- TRBJ1-4 - TRBV7-9 CASSPGRDTSNEKLFF TGTGCCAGCAGCCCCGGCAGGGATACGTCTAATGAAAAACTGTTTTTT
TRBD1 TRBJ1-3 - TRBV15 CATSRGPGGGNTIYF TGTGCCACCAGCAGGGGACCAGGGGGAGGAAACACCATATATTTT
- TRBJ1-3 - TRBV6-2/TRBV6-3 CASSRGGSSGNTIYF TGTGCCAGCAGCCGCGGGGGGAGCTCTGGAAACACCATATATTTT